A single sample gave rise to the 3 T cell receptor beta chains below, sequenced in a study of cytomegalovirus exposure and HLA in healthy donors. Primers included in the PCR were 60 Vbeta and 13 Jbeta primers. Assay: immunoSEQ multiplex PCR; the TCRdb copy retains only in-frame clones and omits some. The table includes 50,000 or so clones, around 70% detected once. The material sequenced was PBMCs. All receptors derive from a woman aged 50 to 60 in good health and CMV-seronegative.

The chain employs TRBV25-1 and TRBJ1-6; D is unresolved. With 0 bases removed from V and 8 bases from J, the gap between germline ends came to 5 bases. The CDR3 totals 13 residues. From germline, CDR1 is MGHDK and CDR2 SYGVNS. CDR3 nucleotide sequence: TGTGCCAGCAGTGAATATCGGGATTCACCCCTCCACTTT. Protein product: CASSEYRDSPLHF.

V and J are TRBV5-1 and TRBJ2-5, with 11 bases identical to TRBD1. With V trimmed by 4 bases and J by 6 bases, 2 bases remained unmatched. The CDR3 contains 13 residues. Germline V gene lookup returns CDR1 SGHRS and CDR2 YFSETQ. The CDR3 spells CASSPDRGQTQYF. The CDR3 nucleotides are TGCGCCAGCAGCCCGGACAGGGGGCAGACCCAGTACTTC.

This clone was counted a few times. V usage is TRBV6-4 and J usage is TRBJ2-1; D may be TRBD1 (7 bases). The CDR3 runs 13 residues. Between the trimmed V and J ends, which lost 2 bases and 6 bases, there was a span of 8 bases. Germline assignment: CDR1 MRHNA and CDR2 SNTAGT. CDR3 in DNA: TGTGCCAGCAGTGACCAGGGGGGCAATGAGCAGTTCTTC. Translation gives CASSDQGGNEQFF.